This T cell receptor beta chain was found in a study of control samples from healthy donors and cancer patients. This clone was detected once. Sequencing was performed with immunoSEQ multiplex PCR; in TCRdb, only in-frame clones are kept and a portion is missing. The sample lists just over 80,000 clones, about 93% occurring once. The germline CDR1 and CDR2 sequences are SGHDN and FVKESK. V shed 3 bases, J shed 3 bases, and the junction held 10 bases outside the gene matches. This CDR3 spans 16 amino acids. The source of this sequence is a woman aged 18-30 years in good health. V is TRBV14 and J is TRBJ2-5, with 7 bases identical to TRBD2. The sequenced material came from blood. DNA for the CDR3: TGTGCCAGCAGCCAGATAAGACTAGCTGGTAAAGAGACCCAGTACTTC. Encoded protein: CASSQIRLAGKETQYF.